This T cell receptor (beta chain) originates from a study of T cell responses to AZD1222 COVID-19 vaccine. General observations from the study: Donors were largely white British and mainly female; clonal diversity was possibly underestimated.

Germline CDR1 is MNHEY and CDR2 is SVGAGI. J was trimmed by 5 bases and V by 6 bases; bases with no gene match: 9. The length of the CDR3 is 14 residues. Libraries were prepared by immunoSEQ multiplex PCR; TCRdb keeps only in-frame clonotypes and omits some of them. This table has some 160,000 clones, under 95% appearing once. A remark on this clone: The antigen remains undetermined.

The chain has TRBV6-5 and TRBJ2-7; 8 nucleotides line up with TRBD1. This sequence originates from an adult who received the AZD1222 COVID-19 vaccine. The sample in question was peripheral blood, obtained 28 days after the second AZD1222 dose. Here the CDR3 reads CASRPTSTGDEQYF. The CDR3 bases are TGTGCCAGCAGACCTACTTCGACAGGGGACGAGCAGTACTTC.